The rows below give T cell receptor beta chains drawn from one sample of a study of lung T cells in sarcoidosis with Löfgren's syndrome. TCRdb itself ran the reads through MiXCR, one entry per CDR3 protein. The sample contains roughly 63,000 distinct CDR3 sequences, roughly 20% of which appear only once. The specimen sequenced was CD4+ T cells from PBMCs. The receptors here all came from a human donor with sarcoidosis (Löfgren's syndrome or another form), or a control subject (not recorded which). CDR3s include the opening cysteine and the closing phenylalanine or tryptophan. D genes are given only for firm matches. Not every row has a clone size; where given, it reads once, few, many or a size class.

abundance | d_gene | len | j_gene | v_gene | CDR3aa | CDR3nt
NA | NA | 16 | TRBJ1-5 | TRBV7-8 | CASSLPGVPSNQPQHF | TGTGCCAGCAGCTTGCCCGGGGTCCCTAGCAATCAGCCCCAGCATTTT
few | TRBD1 | 14 | TRBJ2-7 | TRBV19 | CASSRTGGSYEQYF | TGTGCCAGTAGTAGGACAGGTGGCTCCTACGAGCAGTACTTC
many | TRBD1 | 15 | TRBJ2-1 | TRBV6-1 | CASSVTGGRENEQFF | TGTGCCAGCAGTGTGACAGGGGGCCGAGAGAATGAGCAGTTCTTC
few | NA | 13 | TRBJ1-2 | TRBV2 | CAEGDPRATGYTF | TGTGCCGAGGGGGACCCACGGGCTACGGGCTACACCTTC
NA | NA | 15 | TRBJ2-7 | TRBV28 | CASSSPGSLSYEQYF | TGTGCCAGCAGTTCCCCCGGATCCCTCTCCTACGAGCAGTACTTC
many | NA | 13 | TRBJ2-1 | TRBV28 | CASSFQGRNEQFF | TGTGCCAGCAGTTTTCAGGGTCGGAATGAGCAGTTCTTC
NA | NA | 13 | TRBJ2-3 | TRBV3-1 | CASSQHQGGTQYF | TGTGCCAGCAGCCAACACCAGGGGGGTACGCAGTATTTT
many | TRBD1 | 14 | TRBJ1-2 | TRBV20-1 | CSAPRDRDNYGYTF | TGCAGTGCTCCCCGGGACAGGGATAACTATGGCTACACCTTC
many | NA | 13 | TRBJ2-3 | TRBV2 | CASSERSPDTQYF | TGTGCCAGCAGTGAACGGTCCCCAGATACGCAGTATTTT
many | TRBD1 | 11 | TRBJ2-7 | TRBV20-1 | CSARQGDEQYF | TGCAGTGCTCGGCAGGGGGACGAGCAGTACTTC
few | TRBD1 | 14 | TRBJ1-1 | TRBV3-1 | CASSQATGDTEAFF | TGTGCCAGCAGCCAAGCGACAGGGGACACTGAAGCTTTCTTT
NA | TRBD1 | 16 | TRBJ2-3 | TRBV19 | CASGTTGAMGTDTQYF | TGTGCCAGTGGAACGACAGGGGCGATGGGCACAGATACGCAGTATTTT
few | TRBD1 | 15 | TRBJ2-1 | TRBV11-2 | CASSLDYRGYNEQFF | TGTGCCAGCAGCTTAGATTACAGGGGATACAATGAGCAGTTCTTC
NA | TRBD2 | 17 | TRBJ2-1 | TRBV3-1 | CASSQTSGRAWYNEQFF | TGTGCCAGCAGCCAAACTAGCGGGAGGGCCTGGTACAATGAGCAGTTCTTC
many | NA | 11 | TRBJ1-5 | TRBV28 | CASSPLGPQHF | TGTGCCAGCAGCCCCTTAGGGCCCCAGCATTTT
NA | TRBD1 | 14 | TRBJ1-2 | TRBV3-1 | CASSPRDRVSGYTF | TGTGCCAGCAGCCCCCGGGACAGGGTTAGTGGCTACACCTTC
few | NA | 12 | TRBJ2-5 | TRBV29-1 | CSVAGLMETQYF | TGCAGCGTCGCCGGCCTTATGGAGACCCAGTACTTC
few | TRBD1 | 15 | TRBJ1-3 | TRBV19 | CASRGQAISGNTIYF | TGTGCCAGTAGGGGACAGGCGATCTCTGGAAACACCATATATTTT
few | NA | 14 | TRBJ2-1 | TRBV7-8 | CASSSWTAEDEQFF | TGTGCCAGCAGCTCCTGGACAGCTGAAGATGAGCAGTTCTTC
many | NA | 13 | TRBJ2-5 | TRBV7-9 | CASSLGIQETQYF | TGTGCCAGCAGCTTAGGCATCCAAGAGACCCAGTACTTC
NA | NA | 13 | TRBJ2-1 | TRBV12-3/TRBV12-4 | CASSLTGYGEQFF | TGTGCCAGCAGTTTAACAGGGTACGGTGAGCAGTTCTTC
many | TRBD1 | 18 | TRBJ2-3 | TRBV28 | CASSFYDRGRASTDTQYF | TGTGCCAGCAGTTTTTACGACAGGGGACGTGCTAGCACAGATACGCAGTATTTT
NA | NA | 16 | TRBJ2-7 | TRBV7-2 | CASSLGGGPQAYEQYF | TGTGCCAGCAGCTTAGGGGGCGGTCCCCAGGCCTACGAGCAGTACTTC
many | TRBD2 | 14 | TRBJ2-3 | TRBV28 | CASSHTSGTDTQYF | TGTGCCAGCAGCCATACTAGCGGGACAGATACGCAGTATTTT
once | NA | 13 | TRBJ1-4 | TRBV5-5 | CSSSRLPSEKLFF | TGTTCCAGCAGCCGGCTCCCATCAGAAAAACTGTTTTTT
many | NA | 13 | TRBJ2-7 | TRBV7-2 | CASSYSGPYEQYF | TGTGCCAGCAGCTATTCGGGACCCTACGAGCAGTACTTC
NA | NA | 15 | TRBJ2-5 | TRBV28 | CASSLRQVMGETRYF | TGTGCCAGCAGTCTGCGACAGGTCATGGGAGAGACCCGGTACTTC